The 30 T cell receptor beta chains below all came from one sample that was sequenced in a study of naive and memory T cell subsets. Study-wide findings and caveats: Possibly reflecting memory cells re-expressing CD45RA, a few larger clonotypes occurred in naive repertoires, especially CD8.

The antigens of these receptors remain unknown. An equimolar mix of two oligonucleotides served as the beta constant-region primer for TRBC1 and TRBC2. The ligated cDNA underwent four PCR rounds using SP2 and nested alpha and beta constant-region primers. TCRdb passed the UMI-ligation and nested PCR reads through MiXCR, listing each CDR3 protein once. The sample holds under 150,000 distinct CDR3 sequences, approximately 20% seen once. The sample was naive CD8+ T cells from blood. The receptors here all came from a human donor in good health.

The CDR3 protein is CASSLDPGLNYEQYF. Written as DNA, the CDR3 is TGTGCCAGCAGCTTAGACCCGGGACTTAACTACGAGCAGTACTTC. The chain carries TRBV7-2 and TRBJ2-7; TRBD2 is a possible D gene (6 bases). The V gene lost 1 base and the J gene lost 3 bases, with 13 bases spanning the gap. The CDR3 totals 15 residues. Germline V CDR1 and CDR2: SGHTA, FQGNSA.

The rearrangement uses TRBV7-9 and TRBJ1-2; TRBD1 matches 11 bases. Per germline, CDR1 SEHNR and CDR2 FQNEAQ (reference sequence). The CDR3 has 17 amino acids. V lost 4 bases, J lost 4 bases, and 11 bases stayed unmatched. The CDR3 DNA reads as TGTGCCAGCAGCTCTATGGACAGGGGGCCAACCCTCTATGGCTACACCTTC. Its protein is CASSSMDRGPTLYGYTF.

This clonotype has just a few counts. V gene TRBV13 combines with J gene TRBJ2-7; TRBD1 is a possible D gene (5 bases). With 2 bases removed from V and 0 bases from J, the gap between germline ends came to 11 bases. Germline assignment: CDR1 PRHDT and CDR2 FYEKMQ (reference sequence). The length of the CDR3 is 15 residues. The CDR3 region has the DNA TGTGCCAGCAGCTTACGAACAGGCGTCTCCTACGAGCAGTACTTC. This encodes CASSLRTGVSYEQYF. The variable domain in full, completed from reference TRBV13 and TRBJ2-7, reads AAGVIQSPRHLIKEKRETATLKCYPIPRHDTVYWYQQGPGQDPQFLISFYEKMQSDKGSIPDRFSAQQFSDYHSELNMSSLELGDSALYFCASSLRTGVSYEQYFGPGTRLTVT.

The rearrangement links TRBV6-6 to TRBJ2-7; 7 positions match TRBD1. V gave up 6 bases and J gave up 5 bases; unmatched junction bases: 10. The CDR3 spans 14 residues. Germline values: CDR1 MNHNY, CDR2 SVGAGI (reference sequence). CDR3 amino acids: CASSLRQGNDEQYF. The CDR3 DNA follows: TGTGCCAGCAGCCTAAGACAGGGAAACGACGAGCAGTACTTC.

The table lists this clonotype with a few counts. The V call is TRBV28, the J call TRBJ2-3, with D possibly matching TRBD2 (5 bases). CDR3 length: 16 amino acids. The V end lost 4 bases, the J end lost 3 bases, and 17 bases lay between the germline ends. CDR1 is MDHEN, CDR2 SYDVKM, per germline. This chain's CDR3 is CASSSYFVGATDTQYF. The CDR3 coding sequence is TGTGCCAGCAGTTCCTATTTCGTGGGAGCAACAGATACGCAGTATTTT.

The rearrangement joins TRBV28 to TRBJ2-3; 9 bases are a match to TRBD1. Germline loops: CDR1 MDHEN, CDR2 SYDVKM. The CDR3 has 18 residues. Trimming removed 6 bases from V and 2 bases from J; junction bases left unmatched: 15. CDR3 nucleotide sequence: TGTGCCAGCAGCCCCCGGGACAGGGCGCTAAGGATCACAGATACGCAGTATTTT. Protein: CASSPRDRALRITDTQYF.

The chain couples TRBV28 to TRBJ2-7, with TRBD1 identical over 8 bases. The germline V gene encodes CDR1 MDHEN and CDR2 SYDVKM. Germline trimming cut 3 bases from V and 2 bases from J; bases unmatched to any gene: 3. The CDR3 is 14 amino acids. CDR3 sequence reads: CASSFRGQAYEQYF. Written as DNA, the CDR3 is TGTGCCAGCAGTTTCCGGGGACAGGCCTACGAGCAGTACTTC. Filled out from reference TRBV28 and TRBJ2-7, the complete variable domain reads DVKVTQSSRYLVKRTGEKVFLECVQDMDHENMFWYRQDPGLGLRLIYFSYDVKMKEKGDIPEGYSVSREKKERFSLILESASTNQTSMYLCASSFRGQAYEQYFGPGTRLTVT.

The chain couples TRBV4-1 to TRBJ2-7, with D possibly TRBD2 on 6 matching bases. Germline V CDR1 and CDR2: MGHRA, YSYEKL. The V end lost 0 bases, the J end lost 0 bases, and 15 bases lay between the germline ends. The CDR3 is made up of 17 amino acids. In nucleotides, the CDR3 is TGCGCCAGCAGCCAAGAGGGAGGTTCTTTCAGCTCCTACGAGCAGTACTTC. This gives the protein CASSQEGGSFSSYEQYF.

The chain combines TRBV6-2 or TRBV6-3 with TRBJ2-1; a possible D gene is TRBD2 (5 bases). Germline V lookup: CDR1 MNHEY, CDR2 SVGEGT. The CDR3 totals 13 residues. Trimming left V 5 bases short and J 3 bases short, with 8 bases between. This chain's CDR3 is CASSSGFYNEQFF. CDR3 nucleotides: TGTGCCAGCAGTAGCGGTTTCTACAATGAGCAGTTCTTC.

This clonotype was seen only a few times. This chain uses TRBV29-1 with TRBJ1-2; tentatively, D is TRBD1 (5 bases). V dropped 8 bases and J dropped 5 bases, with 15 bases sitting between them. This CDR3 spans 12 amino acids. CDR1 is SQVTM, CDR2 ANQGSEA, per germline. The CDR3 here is CSPETGSYGYTF. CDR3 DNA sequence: TGCAGCCCCGAAACAGGTTCTTATGGCTACACCTTC.

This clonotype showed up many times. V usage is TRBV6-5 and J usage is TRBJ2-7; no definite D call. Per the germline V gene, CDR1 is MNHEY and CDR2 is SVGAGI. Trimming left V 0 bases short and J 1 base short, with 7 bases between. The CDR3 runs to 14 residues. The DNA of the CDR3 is TGTGCCAGCAGTTACTCAGGGCCATCCTACGAGCAGTACTTC. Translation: CASSYSGPSYEQYF.

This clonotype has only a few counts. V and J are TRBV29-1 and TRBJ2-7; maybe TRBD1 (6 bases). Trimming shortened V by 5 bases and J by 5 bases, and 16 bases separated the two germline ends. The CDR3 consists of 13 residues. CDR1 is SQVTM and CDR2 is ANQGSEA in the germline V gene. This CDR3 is CSVWGLGINEQYF. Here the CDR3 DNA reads TGCAGCGTTTGGGGGCTGGGTATCAACGAGCAGTACTTC.

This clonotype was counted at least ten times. In DNA form, the CDR3 reads TGTGCCAGCAGTTTGGGACTAGCGAAGGAGCTGTTTTTT. Its protein is CASSLGLAKELFF. The chain recombines TRBV12-3 or TRBV12-4 with TRBJ2-2; 10 bases fit TRBD2. V trimming: 3 bases; J trimming: 10 bases; junction bases outside the gene matches: 2. This CDR3 has 13 residues.

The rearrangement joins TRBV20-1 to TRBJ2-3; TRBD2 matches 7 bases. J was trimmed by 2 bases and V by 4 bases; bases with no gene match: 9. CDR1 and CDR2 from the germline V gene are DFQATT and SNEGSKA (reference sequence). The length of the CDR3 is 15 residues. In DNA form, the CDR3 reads TGCAGTGCTACCAATCTAGCGGATAACACAGATACGCAGTATTTT. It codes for CSATNLADNTDTQYF.

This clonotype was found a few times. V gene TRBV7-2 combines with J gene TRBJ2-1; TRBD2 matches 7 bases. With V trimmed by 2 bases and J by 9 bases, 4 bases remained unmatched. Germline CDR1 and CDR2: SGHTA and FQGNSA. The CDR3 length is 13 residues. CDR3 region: CASSLSSGGEQFF. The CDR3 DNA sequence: TGTGCCAGCAGCTTAAGTTCGGGGGGTGAGCAGTTCTTC.

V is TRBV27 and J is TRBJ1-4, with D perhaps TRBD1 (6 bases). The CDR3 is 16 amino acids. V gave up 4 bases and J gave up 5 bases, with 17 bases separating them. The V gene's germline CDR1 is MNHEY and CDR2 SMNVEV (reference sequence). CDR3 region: CASSSRRDIQNEKLFF. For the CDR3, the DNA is TGTGCCAGCAGTTCTCGCCGGGACATACAAAATGAAAAACTGTTTTTT.

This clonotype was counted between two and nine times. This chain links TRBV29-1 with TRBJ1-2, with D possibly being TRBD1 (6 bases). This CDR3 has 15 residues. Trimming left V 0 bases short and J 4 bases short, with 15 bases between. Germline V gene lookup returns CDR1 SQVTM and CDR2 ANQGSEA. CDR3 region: CSVEDRREGGYGYTF. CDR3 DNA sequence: TGCAGCGTTGAAGATCGAAGGGAGGGGGGCTATGGCTACACCTTC.

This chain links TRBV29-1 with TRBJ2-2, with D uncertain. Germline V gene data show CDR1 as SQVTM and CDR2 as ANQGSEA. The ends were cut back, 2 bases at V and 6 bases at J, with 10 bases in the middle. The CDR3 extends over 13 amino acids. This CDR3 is CSVESAAAGELFF. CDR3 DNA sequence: TGCAGCGTTGAATCGGCGGCGGCCGGGGAGCTGTTTTTT.

The CDR3 DNA is TGTGCCAGTAGTCCTATCCCAGGACTCTTATACAATGAGCAGTTCTTC. Translation: CASSPIPGLLYNEQFF. This sequence joins TRBV19 and TRBJ2-1; TRBD2 might be the D (5 bases). CDR1 and CDR2 from the germline V gene are LNHDA and SQIVND (reference sequence). This CDR3 spans 16 amino acids. V lost 5 bases and J lost 4, with 18 bases in between.

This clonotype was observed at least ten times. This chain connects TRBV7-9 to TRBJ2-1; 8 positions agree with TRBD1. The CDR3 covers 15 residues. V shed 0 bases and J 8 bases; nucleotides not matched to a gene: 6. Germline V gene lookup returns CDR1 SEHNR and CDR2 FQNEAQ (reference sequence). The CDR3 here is CASSLAQGAEDEQFF. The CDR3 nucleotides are TGTGCCAGCAGCTTAGCGCAGGGGGCCGAGGATGAGCAGTTCTTC.

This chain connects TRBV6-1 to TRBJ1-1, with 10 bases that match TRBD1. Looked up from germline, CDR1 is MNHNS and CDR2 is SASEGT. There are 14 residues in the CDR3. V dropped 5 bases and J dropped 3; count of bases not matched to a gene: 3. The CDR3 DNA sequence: TGTGCCAGCAGTCCGGGACAGGGGTACACTGAAGCTTTCTTT. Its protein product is CASSPGQGYTEAFF.

The CDR3 is CASSQDRGVEQFF. The CDR3 DNA follows: TGCGCCAGCAGCCAAGATCGCGGGGTCGAGCAGTTCTTC. This chain uses TRBV4-1 with TRBJ2-1, with a tentative D call TRBD2 (6 bases). V lost 0 bases to trimming and J lost 10 bases, with 10 bases between them. Germline CDR1 MGHRA, CDR2 YSYEKL. CDR3 length: 13 amino acids.

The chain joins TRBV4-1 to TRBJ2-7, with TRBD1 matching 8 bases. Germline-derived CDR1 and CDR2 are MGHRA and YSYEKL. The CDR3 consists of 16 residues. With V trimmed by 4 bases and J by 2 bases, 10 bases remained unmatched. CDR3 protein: CASSRLTGDPTYEQYF. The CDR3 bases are TGCGCCAGCAGCCGCCTGACAGGGGACCCAACCTACGAGCAGTACTTC.

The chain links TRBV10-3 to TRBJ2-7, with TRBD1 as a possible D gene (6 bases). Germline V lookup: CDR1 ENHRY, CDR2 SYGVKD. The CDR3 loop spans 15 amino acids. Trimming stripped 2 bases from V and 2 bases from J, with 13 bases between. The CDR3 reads CAISEGGSLAYEQYF. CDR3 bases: TGTGCCATCAGTGAGGGGGGCTCTTTGGCCTACGAGCAGTACTTC.

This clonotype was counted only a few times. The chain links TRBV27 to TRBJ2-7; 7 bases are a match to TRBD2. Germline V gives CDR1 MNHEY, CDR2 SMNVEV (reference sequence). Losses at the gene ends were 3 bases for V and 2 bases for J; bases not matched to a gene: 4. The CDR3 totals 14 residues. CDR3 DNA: TGTGCCAGCAGTTTTGGCGGGGGAACCTACGAGCAGTACTTC. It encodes CASSFGGGTYEQYF.

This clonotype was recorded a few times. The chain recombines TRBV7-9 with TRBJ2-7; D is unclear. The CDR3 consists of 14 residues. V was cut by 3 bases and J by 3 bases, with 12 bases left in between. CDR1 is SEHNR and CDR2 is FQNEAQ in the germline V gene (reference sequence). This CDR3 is CASSLGHGYYEQYF. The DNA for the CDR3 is TGTGCCAGCAGCTTGGGCCACGGTTACTACGAGCAGTACTTC.

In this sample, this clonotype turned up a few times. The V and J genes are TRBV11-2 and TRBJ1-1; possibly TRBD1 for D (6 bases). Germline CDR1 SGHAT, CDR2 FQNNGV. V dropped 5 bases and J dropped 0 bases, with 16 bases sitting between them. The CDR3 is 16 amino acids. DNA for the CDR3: TGTGCCAGCAGCCTTTTACCGACAGGTTTGAACACTGAAGCTTTCTTT. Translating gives CASSLLPTGLNTEAFF.

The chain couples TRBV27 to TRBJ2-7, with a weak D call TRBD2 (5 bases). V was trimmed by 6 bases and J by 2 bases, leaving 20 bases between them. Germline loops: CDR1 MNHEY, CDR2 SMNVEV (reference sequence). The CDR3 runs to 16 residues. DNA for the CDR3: TGTGCCAGCAGCCCCCGGAGCGGCCCGATAACCTACGAGCAGTACTTC. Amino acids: CASSPRSGPITYEQYF.

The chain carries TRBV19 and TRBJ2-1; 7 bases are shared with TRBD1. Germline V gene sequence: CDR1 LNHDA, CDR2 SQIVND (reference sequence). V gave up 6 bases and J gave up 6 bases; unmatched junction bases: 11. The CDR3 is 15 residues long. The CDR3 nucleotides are TGTGCCAGTAGCCATGGACAGGAGTTTTTCAATGAGCAGTTCTTC. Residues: CASSHGQEFFNEQFF.

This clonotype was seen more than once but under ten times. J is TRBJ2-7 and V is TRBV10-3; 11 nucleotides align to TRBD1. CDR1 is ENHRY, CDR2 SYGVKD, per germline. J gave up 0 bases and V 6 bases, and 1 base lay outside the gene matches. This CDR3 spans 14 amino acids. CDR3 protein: CAIRGTGGSYEQYF. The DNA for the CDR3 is TGTGCCATCAGAGGGACAGGGGGCTCCTACGAGCAGTACTTC.